What follows are 27 T cell receptor beta chains derived from one specimen sequenced in a study of cytomegalovirus exposure and HLA in healthy donors. A multiplex PCR was run with 60 Vbeta primers and 13 Jbeta primers. The protocol was immunoSEQ multiplex PCR, while the TCRdb copy is restricted to in-frame clones and leaves out a portion. The data hold about 130,000 clones, with about 79% observed a single time. Sequences were obtained from PBMCs. These receptors were taken from a man aged 50 to 59 in good health and CMV-seronegative.

The DNA for the CDR3 is TGCGCCAGCAGCGGGCAGGGCCCCTATGGCTACACCTTC. This sequence encodes CASSGQGPYGYTF. The V and J genes are TRBV4-1 and TRBJ1-2; possibly TRBD1 for D (5 bases). Germline CDR1 and CDR2: MGHRA and YSYEKL. The CDR3 consists of 13 residues. V lost 5 bases and J 4 bases, leaving 11 bases between the germline ends.

V gene TRBV5-1 combines with J gene TRBJ1-1; no clear D. Germline V gene lookup returns CDR1 SGHRS and CDR2 YFSETQ. V lost 0 bases, J lost 4 bases, and 10 bases lay in between. This CDR3 spans 14 amino acids. The CDR3 nucleotides read TGCGCCAGCAGCTTGGAATCAGTTTCCACTGAAGCTTTCTTT. As protein: CASSLESVSTEAFF.

V gene TRBV6-5 combines with J gene TRBJ2-1; the match to TRBD2 covers 10 bases. The germline V gene has CDR1 MNHEY and CDR2 SVGAGI. There are 15 residues in the CDR3. V shed 4 bases and J 7 bases; nucleotides not matched to a gene: 7. The CDR3 is CASSSSGGAANEQFF. DNA of the CDR3: TGTGCCAGCAGTTCAAGCGGGGGGGCCGCAAATGAGCAGTTCTTC.

The J gene is TRBJ2-3, the V gene TRBV4-1; the match to TRBD1 covers 9 bases. Germline CDR1 and CDR2: MGHRA and YSYEKL. The CDR3 spans 15 residues. The J segment lost 1 base and the V segment lost 6 bases, leaving 5 bases of the junction unmatched. The CDR3 loop is CASRPRTGGTDTQYF. The CDR3 DNA is TGCGCCAGCAGACCCCGGACAGGGGGCACAGATACGCAGTATTTT.

This clone showed up just once. The rearrangement joins TRBV5-1 to TRBJ2-7, with 9 bases aligning to TRBD1. V was pared by 1 base and J by 5 bases, with 13 bases of the junction left unmatched. The CDR3 is 17 residues long. The germline CDR1 and CDR2 sequences are SGHRS and YFSETQ. As DNA, the CDR3 is TGCGCCAGCAGCTTGTTCCTATCGAGGACAGGGGCCCACGAGCAGTACTTC. Residues: CASSLFLSRTGAHEQYF.

The genes are TRBV5-1 and TRBJ1-2; 8 bases are a match to TRBD1. CDR3 size: 15 residues. CDR1 is SGHRS, CDR2 YFSETQ, per germline. V gave up 2 bases and J gave up 4 bases; unmatched junction bases: 7. CDR3 DNA: TGCGCCAGCAGCTTTGAACAGGGGGTTACCTATGGCTACACCTTC. Protein: CASSFEQGVTYGYTF.

The V gene is TRBV7-9, the J gene TRBJ1-1, with 9 bases matching TRBD1. This CDR3 is built from 14 residues. CDR1 and CDR2 (germline): SEHNR, FQNEAQ (reference sequence). Germline trimming cut 1 base from V and 5 bases from J; bases unmatched to any gene: 2. The CDR3 loop is CASSLVGQGTEAFF. Written as DNA, the CDR3 is TGTGCCAGCAGCTTAGTTGGACAGGGGACTGAAGCTTTCTTT.

The chain is built from TRBV5-6 and TRBJ2-7; perhaps TRBD1 as D (5 bases). The V gene's germline CDR1 is SGHDT and CDR2 YYEEEE. The CDR3 length is 15 residues. Trimming stripped 4 bases from V and 6 bases from J, with 20 bases between. The CDR3 region has the DNA TGTGCCAGCAGCCAGAGATCGACAGTTCCGTCCGAGCAGTACTTC. Translated: CASSQRSTVPSEQYF.

This clone was seen just once. V usage is TRBV5-1 and J usage is TRBJ2-5, with D unresolved. Germline-derived CDR1 and CDR2 are SGHRS and YFSETQ. V was cut by 1 base and J by 2 bases, with 18 bases left in between. The CDR3 sequence is 17 residues long. The CDR3, as DNA: TGCGCCAGCAGCTTGTTGAAACCTTCACGTACACAAGAGACCCAGTACTTC. This translates into CASSLLKPSRTQETQYF.

This chain joins TRBV29-1 and TRBJ1-2, with TRBD1 matching 8 bases. V lost 4 bases, J lost 2 bases, and 0 bases stayed unmatched. The CDR3 is 12 amino acids. Per germline, CDR1 SQVTM and CDR2 ANQGSEA. The DNA for the CDR3 is TGCAGCGTTGGGGACAGGAACTATGGCTACACCTTC. This encodes CSVGDRNYGYTF.

This sequence joins TRBV5-1 and TRBJ2-3; tentative D call: TRBD2 (6 bases). Germline V gives CDR1 SGHRS, CDR2 YFSETQ. The CDR3 is 14 residues long. V was clipped by 5 bases and J by 2 bases, with 12 bases between them. The CDR3 nucleotides are TGCGCCAGCAGTGCGGGACTTTACACAGATACGCAGTATTTT. Its translation is CASSAGLYTDTQYF.

V and J are TRBV10-3 and TRBJ2-3; 9 bases match TRBD1. CDR3 length: 18 residues. In germline, CDR1 is ENHRY, CDR2 SYGVKD. The V and J ends lost 0 bases and 1 base, in that order; junction bases with no gene match: 8. DNA of the CDR3: TGTGCCATCAGTGAGTCGGAGGGGACAGGGAGCCGCACAGATACGCAGTATTTT. Encoded protein: CAISESEGTGSRTDTQYF.

The chain recombines TRBV5-1 with TRBJ2-3, with TRBD2 matching over 7 bases. V lost 2 bases and J lost 2; bases outside the gene matches: 5. The germline V gene encodes CDR1 SGHRS and CDR2 YFSETQ. The CDR3 runs 15 residues. In DNA form, the CDR3 reads TGCGCCAGCAGCTTCGTCGGGGGGACCACAGATACGCAGTATTTT. This sequence encodes CASSFVGGTTDTQYF.

This clone was detected a few times. The rearrangement uses TRBV6-1 and TRBJ2-5; 12 bases align to TRBD2. CDR1 and CDR2 (germline): MNHNS, SASEGT. The CDR3 sequence is 16 residues long. Trimming removed 2 bases from V and 5 bases from J; junction bases left unmatched: 6. CDR3 DNA sequence: TGTGCCAGCAGTGAACTAGCGGGGGGGCCGCAGGAGACCCAGTACTTC. This encodes CASSELAGGPQETQYF.

V usage is TRBV4-1 and J usage is TRBJ2-7; 8 nucleotides align to TRBD2. Per germline, CDR1 MGHRA and CDR2 YSYEKL. V trimming: 3 bases; J trimming: 6 bases; junction bases outside the gene matches: 10. The CDR3 runs 15 residues. The CDR3 region has the DNA TGCGCCAGCAGCCACCTAGCGGCGGGGGGACCCGAGCAGTACTTC. Translation gives CASSHLAAGGPEQYF.

The CDR3 spells CAWSARPQGEAFF. CDR3 DNA sequence: TGTGCCTGGAGTGCCCGACCTCAGGGAGAAGCTTTCTTT. The chain links TRBV30 to TRBJ1-1, with D perhaps matching TRBD1 (5 bases). V gave up 1 base and J gave up 8 bases, with 14 bases separating them. CDR3 size: 13 residues. CDR1 and CDR2 (germline): GTSNPN, SVGIG (reference sequence).

This clone was found a few times. A far bigger clonotype differs at one base, so this is likely a read error. The chain links TRBV11-2 to TRBJ1-2; 12 nucleotides match TRBD1. Germline assignment: CDR1 SGHAT and CDR2 FQNNGV. The CDR3 is made up of 15 amino acids. V gave up 5 bases and J gave up 6 bases; unmatched junction bases: 7. CDR3 protein: CASSQGGTGGNGYTF. In nucleotides, the CDR3 is TGTGCCAGCAGCCAAGGCGGGACAGGGGGCAATGGCTACACCTTC.

This clone was observed a single time. The gene calls are TRBV19 and TRBJ1-5, with D tentatively TRBD1 (5 bases). From germline, CDR1 is LNHDA and CDR2 SQIVND (reference sequence). This CDR3 has 15 residues. V lost 9 bases and J lost 1, with 16 bases in between. The CDR3 region has the DNA TGTGCCAGCGTAGCCATGGGGGGAAGCAATCAGCCCCAGCATTTT. Translation gives CASVAMGGSNQPQHF.

The gene calls are TRBV2 and TRBJ2-7; TRBD1 matches 7 bases. Germline V gives CDR1 SNHLY, CDR2 FYNNEI. The junction had 7 bases not matched to a gene; V was cut back by 8 bases and J by 0 bases. CDR3 length: 14 amino acids. CDR3 coding DNA: TGTGCCAGCCTGAGACAGGGCCACTCCTACGAGCAGTACTTC. Encoded protein: CASLRQGHSYEQYF.

The chain combines TRBV4-3 with TRBJ1-2, with 7 bases that match TRBD1. Losses at the gene ends were 0 bases for V and 6 bases for J; bases not matched to a gene: 13. Germline CDR1 LGHNA, CDR2 YSLEER. The CDR3 spans 17 residues. Here the CDR3 reads CASSQDRLRDSIDGYTF. The DNA of the CDR3 is TGCGCCAGCAGCCAAGATCGGCTGAGGGACAGCATTGATGGCTACACCTTC.

The gene calls are TRBV5-1 and TRBJ1-1; D not certain. Trimming left V 0 bases short and J 3 bases short, with 6 bases between. The CDR3 is 13 amino acids. CDR1 SGHRS and CDR2 YFSETQ come from the germline V gene. CDR3 coding DNA: TGCGCCAGCAGCTTGGCACGGGACACTGAAGCTTTCTTT. Its protein product is CASSLARDTEAFF.

This clone has just a few counts. The chain joins TRBV7-3 to TRBJ2-3, with TRBD2 matching 8 bases. Germline loops: CDR1 SGHTA, CDR2 FQGTGA. CDR3 length: 14 residues. With V trimmed by 4 bases and J by 5 bases, 5 bases remained unmatched. The CDR3 loop is CASSSPGLGDTQYF. In DNA, the CDR3 is TGTGCCAGCAGCTCACCGGGACTAGGAGATACGCAGTATTTT.

This clone occurred once. This CDR3 is CASSLAEGTGEAFF. In DNA, the CDR3 is TGTGCCAGCAGCTTAGCGGAGGGGACAGGTGAAGCTTTCTTT. The genes are TRBV7-9 and TRBJ1-1; TRBD1 matches at 8 bases. V gave up 0 bases and J gave up 7 bases; unmatched junction bases: 4. CDR1 is SEHNR, CDR2 FQNEAQ, per germline (reference sequence). CDR3 length equals 14 residues.

The CDR3 is CASSLGTGGDEQYF. The CDR3 DNA sequence: TGTGCCAGCTCCCTAGGGACAGGGGGTGACGAGCAGTACTTC. The chain uses TRBV18 and TRBJ2-7; 11 nucleotides match TRBD1. After removal of 6 bases from V and 5 bases from J, the junction contained 6 bases not matched to a gene. The length of the CDR3 is 14 residues. Germline loops: CDR1 KGHSH, CDR2 LQKENI.

V is TRBV19 and J is TRBJ2-2; D perhaps matches TRBD1 (6 bases). Trimming shortened V by 9 bases and J by 4 bases, and 15 bases separated the two germline ends. The germline V gene has CDR1 LNHDA and CDR2 SQIVND (reference sequence). The CDR3 has 14 residues. CDR3 nucleotide sequence: TGTGCCAGCTCGGCAGGGGTTAGCACCGGGGAGCTGTTTTTT. It yields the protein CASSAGVSTGELFF.

The chain links TRBV13 to TRBJ1-5, with 8 nucleotides matching TRBD1. The CDR3 extends over 19 amino acids. After removal of 0 bases from V and 1 base from J, the junction contained 11 bases not matched to a gene. Looked up from germline, CDR1 is PRHDT and CDR2 is FYEKMQ (reference sequence). The CDR3 sequence: CASSLGRTGRATSNQPQHF. Here the CDR3 DNA reads TGTGCCAGCAGCTTAGGCAGGACAGGGCGAGCGACGAGCAATCAGCCCCAGCATTTT. The full variable domain, rest sourced from reference TRBV13 and TRBJ1-5, is AAGVIQSPRHLIKEKRETATLKCYPIPRHDTVYWYQQGPGQDPQFLISFYEKMQSDKGSIPDRFSAQQFSDYHSELNMSSLELGDSALYFCASSLGRTGRATSNQPQHFGDGTRLSIL.

V and J are TRBV6-5 and TRBJ2-2; D perhaps matches TRBD2 (6 bases). Germline assignment: CDR1 MNHEY and CDR2 SVGAGI. This CDR3 spans 16 amino acids. V was clipped by 2 bases and J by 3 bases, with 13 bases between them. CDR3: CASSYTWGDDTGELFF. The CDR3 bases are TGTGCCAGCAGTTACACCTGGGGGGATGACACCGGGGAGCTGTTTTTT.